The entry that follows covers one T cell receptor beta chain sequence. The sample comes from a study of blood T cell repertoires in COVID-19. Across the whole study: Acute and convalescent COVID-19 specimens originated in the United States, Italy and Spain. PBMCs, B-cell-depleted T cells, or T cells were the source of the cDNA or gDNA that made up the material.

The CDR3 length is 16 residues. V dropped 1 base and J dropped 1; count of bases not matched to a gene: 5. The V gene's germline CDR1 is SGHRS and CDR2 YFSETQ. As originally analysed: Nucleated cell number was recorded as an estimate derived from reference gene primer amplification. Sequencing was performed with immunoSEQ multiplex PCR; in TCRdb, only in-frame clones are kept and a portion is missing. The V and J calls and clone size are taken from that table; D and trimming were inferred from the DNA. The sample includes roughly 250,000 clones, approximately 86% of them seen just once. Source material: peripheral blood. The TCR was taken from an elderly woman with active or convalescent COVID-19. The chain employs TRBV5-1 and TRBJ2-3, with 8 bases lining up with TRBD1. The CDR3 sequence: CASSLSLGQGTDTQYF. The CDR3 DNA reads TGCGCCAGCAGCTTGAGCTTGGGACAGGGCACAGATACGCAGTATTTT. The full variable domain, with the rest looked up from reference TRBV5-1 and TRBJ2-3, is KAGVTQTPRYLIKTRGQQVTLSCSPISGHRSVSWYQQTPGQGLQFLFEYFSETQRNKGNFPGRFSGRQFSNSRSEMNVSTLELGDSALYLCASSLSLGQGTDTQYFGPGTRLTVL.